This passage covers 15 T cell receptor beta chains from one sample sequenced in a study of cytotoxic CD8 clonotypes in ibrutinib-treated CLL (dated by TCRdb to the early 2020s). Preparation of the library involved the immunoSEQ multiplex PCR assay. Held by TCRdb, this immuneACCESS table contains in-frame sequences only and omits some clones. Under half of the omission traces to an unresolved V gene where checked; the cause of the rest is unknown. Across this sample there are more than 9,000 clones, with roughly 60% seen only once. 25% of the sample comes from the top ten. The material was PBMCs, obtained before ibrutinib treatment. The receptors were sampled from a human donor with chronic lymphocytic leukemia.

The V and J genes are TRBV2 and TRBJ2-3; D remains ambiguous. CDR3 length equals 14 residues. V was pared by 6 bases and J by 0 bases, with 10 bases between. Germline lookup yields CDR1 SNHLY and CDR2 FYNNEI. CDR3 in amino acids: CASRPPFSTDTQYF. Written as DNA, the CDR3 is TGTGCCAGCAGGCCCCCTTTTAGCACAGATACGCAGTATTTT.

CDR3 nucleotide sequence: TGTGCCAGCCGACAGGGGGCGGGGAATGAGCAGTTCTTC. Its protein is CASRQGAGNEQFF. V is TRBV6-1 and J is TRBJ2-1, with TRBD1 matching 10 bases. Trimming at V came to 8 bases and at J to 7 bases, leaving 5 bases not matched to a gene. Per the germline V gene, CDR1 is MNHNS and CDR2 is SASEGT. The CDR3 is made up of 13 amino acids.

This clone was found once. V usage is TRBV19 and J usage is TRBJ2-3, with 11 bases fitting TRBD2. Trimming cost V 8 bases and J 3 bases; bases outside gene matches: 7. CDR1 LNHDA and CDR2 SQIVND come from the germline V gene (reference sequence). This CDR3 is 15 amino acids long. The CDR3 spells CASRTSGGSTDTQYF. In DNA, the CDR3 is TGTGCCAGTCGAACTAGCGGGGGTTCAACAGATACGCAGTATTTT.

This clone has a handful of counts. The chain is built from TRBV7-6 and TRBJ2-2, with D perhaps TRBD1 (6 bases). The germline V gene encodes CDR1 SGHVS and CDR2 FNYEAQ. This CDR3 region has 16 residues. Between the trimmed V and J ends, which lost 1 base and 6 bases, there was a span of 15 bases. The CDR3 DNA reads TGTGCCAGCAGCTTAGTGGCACAGGGACGCGCCGGGGAGCTGTTTTTT. It codes for CASSLVAQGRAGELFF. The full variable domain, with the rest looked up from reference TRBV7-6 and TRBJ2-2, is GAGVSQSPRYKVTKRGQDVALRCDPISGHVSLYWYRQALGQGPEFLTYFNYEAQQDKSGLPNDRFSAERPEGSISTLTIQRTEQRDSAMYRCASSLVAQGRAGELFFGEGSRLTVL.

Remarks on this clone: At one end the junction does not follow the germline gene, possibly because of a read error. This rearrangement joins TRBV11-2 to TRBJ2-5; D not resolved. Germline CDR1 reads SGHAT; CDR2 reads FQNNGV. CDR3 length: 13 amino acids. Here the CDR3 reads CASGFPGQETQYF. CDR3 nucleotide sequence: TGTGCCAGCGGCTTCCCAGGACAAGAGACCCAGTACTTC.

The chain combines TRBV7-9 with TRBJ1-4, with D possibly matching TRBD1 (6 bases). In germline, CDR1 is SEHNR, CDR2 FQNEAQ (reference sequence). The V end was cut by 2 bases, the J end by 6 bases, with 10 bases between. The CDR3 has 14 residues. Written as DNA, the CDR3 is TGTGCCAGCAGCTTAATAGGGGGGGATGAAAAACTGTTTTTT. Residues: CASSLIGGDEKLFF.

J is TRBJ1-1 and V is TRBV6-5; D not resolved. CDR3 length: 12 amino acids. The V gene lost 0 bases and the J gene lost 10 bases, with 9 bases spanning the gap. Germline-derived CDR1 and CDR2 are MNHEY and SVGAGI. CDR3 coding DNA: TGTGCCAGCAGTTACTCGTCAGCCCTAGCTTTCTTT. It is translated as CASSYSSALAFF.

This CDR3 reads CASSPRWDRGRPNQETQYF. Written as DNA, the CDR3 is TGTGCCAGCAGCCCGAGGTGGGACAGGGGTCGGCCAAACCAAGAGACCCAGTACTTC. The chain is built from TRBV7-9 and TRBJ2-5; 10 bases align to TRBD1. Germline CDR1 and CDR2: SEHNR and FQNEAQ (reference sequence). The CDR3 covers 19 residues. Trimming removed 5 bases from V and 0 bases from J; junction bases left unmatched: 15. Combining the CDR3 with reference TRBV7-9 and TRBJ2-5 gives the whole variable domain DTGVSQNPRHKITKRGQNVTFRCDPISEHNRLYWYRQTLGQGPEFLTYFQNEAQLEKSRLLSDRFSAERPKGSFSTLEIQRTEQGDSAMYLCASSPRWDRGRPNQETQYFGPGTRLLVL.

This chain links TRBV25-1 with TRBJ1-2; D is undetermined. Germline CDR1 reads MGHDK; CDR2 reads SYGVNS. The CDR3 extends over 11 amino acids. Trimming removed 5 bases at V and 2 bases at J, with 3 bases between. In nucleotides, the CDR3 is TGTGCCAGCAGTCAGAACTATGGCTACACCTTC. Its protein product is CASSQNYGYTF.

This chain uses TRBV7-8 with TRBJ1-4; the D is unclear. From germline, CDR1 is SGHVS and CDR2 FQNEAQ. V was shortened by 5 bases and J by 4 bases, with 5 bases between the two germline ends. The CDR3 runs to 12 residues. DNA for the CDR3: TGTGCCAGCAGCACGAATAATGAAAAACTGTTTTTT. Translation: CASSTNNEKLFF.

This chain connects TRBV11-2 to TRBJ2-3; D call uncertain. V was cut by 0 bases and J by 6 bases, with 13 bases left in between. The CDR3 runs 15 residues. Per germline, CDR1 SGHAT and CDR2 FQNNGV. The CDR3 loop is CASSLDPATSDTQYF. The CDR3 bases are TGTGCCAGCAGCTTAGATCCTGCGACATCGGATACGCAGTATTTT.

This clone was detected only once. The J gene is TRBJ2-6, the V gene TRBV7-6; D tentatively fits TRBD1 or TRBD2 (6 bases each). The V end was cut by 10 bases, the J end by 2 bases, with 9 bases between. The CDR3 extends over 13 amino acids. CDR1 and CDR2 (germline): SGHVS, FNYEAQ. The CDR3 DNA reads as TGTGCCACAGGGGAGGCTGGGGCCAACGTCCTGACTTTC. Its protein product is CATGEAGANVLTF.

The table lists this clone with a count of one. The chain couples TRBV7-3 to TRBJ1-1; perhaps TRBD1 as D (6 bases). The CDR3 has 13 residues. V lost 3 bases and J 2 bases, leaving 7 bases between the germline ends. Germline V CDR1 and CDR2: SGHTA, FQGTGA. The CDR3 spells CASSLDRNTEAFF. The CDR3 DNA reads TGTGCCAGCAGCTTGGACAGAAACACTGAAGCTTTCTTT.

The genes are TRBV19 and TRBJ2-7; D may be TRBD1 (5 bases). The germline V gene encodes CDR1 LNHDA and CDR2 SQIVND (reference sequence). CDR3 size: 15 residues. Trimming took 5 bases from V and 2 from J, leaving 16 bases between them. As DNA, the CDR3 is TGTGCCAGTAGTGCGAGACAGAGACCTACCTACGAGCAGTACTTC. This encodes CASSARQRPTYEQYF.

This clone was observed a few times. The chain combines TRBV2 with TRBJ2-3; TRBD2 matches 7 bases. J was trimmed by 2 bases and V by 8 bases; bases with no gene match: 4. CDR3 length equals 13 residues. Germline V gene sequence: CDR1 SNHLY, CDR2 FYNNEI. CDR3 DNA: TGTGCCAGCGGGGGGGATTTCACAGATACGCAGTATTTT. It translates to CASGGDFTDTQYF.